The clone carrying this T cell receptor (beta chain) was found many times. Antigen specificity is unknown. The ends were cut back, 4 bases at V and 4 bases at J, with 15 bases in the middle. CDR3 length: 15 residues. Germline V lookup: CDR1 SGHTA, CDR2 FQGNSA. The source of the sample is a study of molecular identifiers for immune sequencing clone quantification. The study, taken as a whole, reports: Clonotypes surpassing 20 RNA copies contained over 98% of effector molecules, versus under 1% in naive cells.

TCRdb passed the PCR reads through MiXCR, listing each CDR3 protein once. The sample yields 45,000 to 55,000 distinct CDR3 sequences, around 33% seen once. What was sequenced was naive CD8+ T cells from blood, with Jurkat cell RNA spiked in. Subset described: FACS-sorted CD8+CD4-CCR7+CD45RA+ naive T cells. The sequence came from a human donor in good health. Some libraries in this study had Jurkat cell RNA spiked in. The chain links TRBV7-2 to TRBJ2-3; D remains unclear. The CDR3 nucleotides read TGTGCCAGCAGCTCTCTCGCGGTAATGGCAGATACGCAGTATTTT. It specifies CASSSLAVMADTQYF.